A selection of T cell receptor beta chains follows, all from one sample in a study of T cell responses to AZD1222 COVID-19 vaccine. Assay used: immunoSEQ multiplex PCR; TCRdb lists only in-frame clones, some missing. The repertoire has roughly 130,000 clones, 75% to 95% of them found once; the top ten carry approximately 2.8%. The sample was peripheral blood, taken on day 0 of AZD1222 vaccination. The receptors shown here come from an adult in good health. Both conserved end residues are part of each CDR3. A D gene is named only where the DNA matches it firmly. Part of the rows lack a size; the others show once, few, many or a class for expanded clones.

.,TRBV29-1,.,TRBJ2-5,TGCAGCGTTTTAGCAGGGGGGGAGACCCAGTACTTC,CSVLAGGETQYF
.,TRBV6-5,.,TRBJ2-2,TGTGCCAGCAGAGGGTTACAGGGGAACACCGGGGAGCTGTTTTTT,CASRGLQGNTGELFF
.,TRBV7-2,.,TRBJ2-4,TGTGCCAGCACCCGTGACAGTCTAAAAAACATTCAGTACTTC,CASTRDSLKNIQYF
.,TRBV5-1,TRBD1,TRBJ1-1,TGCGCCAGCAGCTCCCGACAGGGCCTGAACACTGAAGCTTTCTTT,CASSSRQGLNTEAFF
.,TRBV7-9,.,TRBJ1-5,TGTGCCAGCAGCCCGTATTACCAACAGGGAGGGAGCAATCAGCCCCAGCATTTT,CASSPYYQQGGSNQPQHF
.,TRBV7-3,TRBD2,TRBJ2-1,TGTGCCAGCAGCTGGGTAGCGGGAGAGTCGTATATTCCCCACAATGAGCAGTTCTTC,CASSWVAGESYIPHNEQFF
.,TRBV30,.,TRBJ2-5,TGTGCCTGGAGTGTACGGGAGCGCCAAGAGACCCAGTACTTC,CAWSVRERQETQYF
.,TRBV27,.,TRBJ1-2,TGTGCCAGCAGTTTGTCCCCGACGGGGGGAGTTAACTATGGCTACACCTTC,CASSLSPTGGVNYGYTF
.,TRBV27,.,TRBJ1-2,TGTGCCAGCAGTCTCCGACGGCAGGGAGTCCCCCGTACCTTC,CASSLRRQGVPRTF
.,TRBV6-4,TRBD1,TRBJ1-5,TGTGCCAGCAGTGGACAGGGGGCGTGGAGCAATCAGCCCCAGCATTTT,CASSGQGAWSNQPQHF
.,TRBV3-1/TRBV3-2,TRBD1,TRBJ2-1,TGTGCCAGCAGCCAAGACGGGACAGGGTCGGGAAACGATGAGCAGTTCTTC,CASSQDGTGSGNDEQFF
.,TRBV28,.,TRBJ1-5,TGTGCCAGCAGTGGGGCGTATAGCAATCAGCCCCAGCATTTT,CASSGAYSNQPQHF
.,TRBV10-1,.,TRBJ2-7,TGCGCCCGGAGGGCAGGGAGCTCCTACGAGCAGTACTTC,CARRAGSSYEQYF
.,TRBV4-3,TRBD1,TRBJ1-3,TGCGCCAGCAGCCAACTCAGGGGGGCTGGAAACACCATATATTTT,CASSQLRGAGNTIYF
.,TRBV24-1,TRBD1,TRBJ1-1,TGTGCCACCCGGGGACAGGGGTTAACTGAAGCTTTCTTT,CATRGQGLTEAFF
.,TRBV10-1,.,TRBJ2-2,TGCGCCAGAGATGCGACAGGGAACACCGGGGAGCTGTTTTTT,CARDATGNTGELFF
.,TRBV9,.,TRBJ1-1,TGTGCCAGCAGCGTACAGGGGAGAGGGAACACTGAAGCTTTCTTT,CASSVQGRGNTEAFF
.,TRBV5-8,.,TRBJ1-1,TGTGCCAGCAGCTTGGACCGGGGATCTGGGGGTAGGGACACTGAAGCTTTCTTT,CASSLDRGSGGRDTEAFF
.,TRBV5-4,TRBD1,TRBJ2-1,TGTGCCAGCAGCTTGCCCGGGGACAGTGGGATTGAGCAGTTCTTC,CASSLPGDSGIEQFF
.,TRBV20-1,.,TRBJ2-1,TGCAGTGCTAGAGGGGATAATGAGCAGTTCTTC,CSARGDNEQFF
few,TRBV2,.,TRBJ1-4,TGTGCCAGCAGTGTACGGACAAGCAATGAAAAACTGTTTTTT,CASSVRTSNEKLFF
.,TRBV5-1,TRBD1,TRBJ1-4,TGCGCCAGCAGCTTGTCTTTGGGGACAGGGGGAGACGAAAAACTGTTTTTT,CASSLSLGTGGDEKLFF
.,TRBV7-9,.,TRBJ1-4,TGTGCCAGCTCCACCCTCATGGGGGCAACTAATGAAAAACTGTTTTTT,CASSTLMGATNEKLFF
.,TRBV2,.,TRBJ2-2,TGTGCCAGCACTAAGGGGTCGAACACCGGGGAGCTGTTTTTT,CASTKGSNTGELFF
.,TRBV20-1,.,TRBJ1-1,TGCAGTGCTAGTCTTGATGGGGGGCTAGGCACTGAAGCTTTCTTT,CSASLDGGLGTEAFF
.,TRBV15,TRBD2,TRBJ2-3,TGTGCCACCAGCAGAGGGGGAGGGCGGACTAGCACAGATACGCAGTATTTT,CATSRGGGRTSTDTQYF
.,TRBV23-1,.,TRBJ1-1,TGCGCCAGCAGTCATCAAAGCAGGGAGGGGGGCAACACTGAAGCTTTCTTT,CASSHQSREGGNTEAFF
.,TRBV28,.,TRBJ1-5,TGTGCCAGCAGTCCATATATCCAGCCCCAGCATTTT,CASSPYIQPQHF
.,TRBV6-2/TRBV6-3,.,TRBJ2-7,TGTGCCAGCAGCCCTAGTAATATTCCCGGGAGACCCAGCTCCTACGAGCAGTACTTC,CASSPSNIPGRPSSYEQYF
.,TRBV29-1,TRBD2,TRBJ2-7,TGCAGCGCCCTCGGGAGGATTAACGAGCAGTACTTC,CSALGRINEQYF
.,TRBV4-2,.,TRBJ2-3,TGTGCCAGCAGCCAAGTTCCGGGGGCAGATACGCAGTATTTT,CASSQVPGADTQYF
once,TRBV24-1,TRBD2,TRBJ2-2,TGTGCCACCAGTGATCATGGGACTAGCGGGAGGGCCGACACCGGGGAGCTGTTTTTT,CATSDHGTSGRADTGELFF
.,TRBV27,.,TRBJ1-4,TGTGCCAGCAGTTTTAATGAAAAACTGTTTTTT,CASSFNEKLFF
.,TRBV9,.,TRBJ2-7,TGTGCCAGCAGCGTAGGTGGGGCCTCGGGAGAGCAGTACTTC,CASSVGGASGEQYF
once,TRBV30,.,TRBJ1-1,TGTGCCTGGAGTAAAGTGAGTCCGGGGAACACTGAAGCTTTCTTT,CAWSKVSPGNTEAFF
.,TRBV18,TRBD2,TRBJ2-7,TGTGCCAGCTCACCCGGCGGGGCGGGAGCCCACGAGCAGTACTTC,CASSPGGAGAHEQYF
.,TRBV5-4,.,TRBJ2-3,TGTGCCAGCCCCGCGGGGACTGCAGATACGCAGTATTTT,CASPAGTADTQYF
.,TRBV10-1,TRBD2,TRBJ2-3,TGCGCCACCATGATAGGGACTAGCGGGAAGCGCACAGATACGCAGTATTTT,CATMIGTSGKRTDTQYF
.,TRBV5-1,.,TRBJ2-1,TGCGCCAGCAGCTTGGCGAGCGGATTCTACAATGAGCAGTTCTTC,CASSLASGFYNEQFF
.,TRBV6-1,.,TRBJ1-2,TGTGCCAGCAGTGAATCCCACTATGGCTACACCTTC,CASSESHYGYTF
.,TRBV11-1,.,TRBJ1-1,TGTGCCAGCAGCGACCGGACAGCGAACACTGAAGCTTTCTTT,CASSDRTANTEAFF
.,TRBV13,.,TRBJ2-7,TGTGCCAGCAGTTGGCAGGGACGGGGCCTCCCAGTCACCTACGAGCAGTACTTC,CASSWQGRGLPVTYEQYF
.,TRBV7-9,TRBD1,TRBJ1-4,TGTGCCAGCAGCTTGGCGACAGGGTCCCAAGGAAAACTGTTTTTT,CASSLATGSQGKLFF
.,TRBV18,.,TRBJ2-2,TGTGCCAGCTCACCACGGGGGTCGAACACCGGGGAGCTGTTTTTT,CASSPRGSNTGELFF
.,TRBV19,.,TRBJ1-4,TGTGCCAGTAGATCACGGGGCGGAGGGTTTAATGAAAAACTGTTTTTT,CASRSRGGGFNEKLFF
.,TRBV9,TRBD2,TRBJ2-7,TGTGCCAGCAGCCCCTATGACCTAGCGGGAGGCCCCTACGAGCAGTACTTC,CASSPYDLAGGPYEQYF
once,TRBV25-1,TRBD2,TRBJ2-7,TGTGCCAGCAGCCCCGAGCGGGAGAACAACGAGCAGTACTTC,CASSPERENNEQYF
once,TRBV11-3,.,TRBJ2-5,TGTGCCAGCAGCTTATCGACTTGGCTGGGGGAAGAGACCCAGTACTTC,CASSLSTWLGEETQYF
.,TRBV9,.,TRBJ2-7,TGTGCCAGCAGCGTAGGAGAGAACCCTTACGAGCAGTACTTC,CASSVGENPYEQYF
.,TRBV5-1,.,TRBJ1-1,TGCGCCAGCAGCTTGTGGGGGAGTGGGGTGGAAGCTTTCTTT,CASSLWGSGVEAFF
once,TRBV3-1/TRBV3-2,.,TRBJ1-2,TGTGCCAGCAGCCAAGGGACAGAAAGAAACTATGGCTACACCTTC,CASSQGTERNYGYTF
.,TRBV2,.,TRBJ2-7,TGTGCCAGCACCACCTCAACAGGAGATGGGAACGAGCAGTACTTC,CASTTSTGDGNEQYF
.,TRBV4-1,TRBD2,TRBJ2-7,TGCGCCAGCAGCCAAGAATCTCTGCTGACTAGCGGGAGGGCCTTGTCTGGGGAGCAGTACTTC,CASSQESLLTSGRALSGEQYF
.,TRBV5-1,.,TRBJ1-1,TGCGCCAGCAGCTTACTGGAACGGGTGACTGAAGCTTTCTTT,CASSLLERVTEAFF
.,TRBV19,.,TRBJ2-2,TGTGCCAGTAGTATTCGAACAGGGCGTGGGGAGCTGTTTTTT,CASSIRTGRGELFF